Each of the 19 T cell receptor beta chains below was sequenced from the same sample in a study of blood T cell repertoires in COVID-19. Repertoires were generated with immunoSEQ multiplex PCR, while TCRdb's copy carries only in-frame clones and drops some. Here the sample spans 250,000 to 300,000 clones, roughly 87% being singletons. The sample comprised PBMCs or T cells enriched from blood (not recorded which). These receptors all come from a woman aged 30 to 39 who had recovered from COVID-19.

The chain carries TRBV9 and TRBJ2-7; a possible D gene is TRBD1 (6 bases). The V and J ends lost 0 bases and 4 bases respectively, with 11 bases between them. The CDR3 is 14 residues long. Per germline, CDR1 SGDLS and CDR2 YYNGEE. The CDR3 spells CASSVAGTTYEQYF. The CDR3 DNA reads as TGTGCCAGCAGCGTAGCCGGGACAACGTACGAGCAGTACTTC.

The chain carries TRBV7-9 and TRBJ2-1; 11 bases match TRBD1. With 5 bases clipped from V and 7 bases from J, the junction kept 13 bases outside the gene matches. The CDR3 spans 17 residues. The germline V gene has CDR1 SEHNR and CDR2 FQNEAQ (reference sequence). The CDR3 here is CASSALIGTGGLNEQFF. CDR3 coding DNA: TGTGCCAGCAGCGCGTTAATCGGGACAGGGGGTTTAAATGAGCAGTTCTTC.

This clone was seen a handful of times. The genes are TRBV5-1 and TRBJ2-6, with 7 bases identical to TRBD1. Germline CDR1 and CDR2: SGHRS and YFSETQ. Losses at the gene ends were 2 bases for V and 2 bases for J; bases not matched to a gene: 7. The CDR3 runs to 17 residues. The CDR3 spells CASSLGTDLPGANVLTF. The CDR3 region has the DNA TGCGCCAGCAGCTTAGGGACAGACCTACCTGGGGCCAACGTCCTGACTTTC.

The rearrangement joins TRBV19 to TRBJ1-4; D uncertain. Between the trimmed V and J ends, which lost 4 bases and 10 bases, there was a span of 10 bases. The CDR3 runs to 12 residues. Germline V gene sequence: CDR1 LNHDA, CDR2 SQIVND (reference sequence). Written as DNA, the CDR3 is TGTGCCAGTAGTACCTTTCCCGGAAAACTGTTTTTT. Translating it yields CASSTFPGKLFF.

This chain joins TRBV6-2 or TRBV6-3 and TRBJ2-1; possible D gene TRBD1, 6 bases. The V end lost 2 bases, the J end lost 5 bases, and 19 bases lay between the germline ends. CDR3 length: 17 residues. Germline V gives CDR1 MNHEY, CDR2 SVGEGT. The CDR3 bases are TGTGCCAGCAGTTACCTAGGGACATCCGAGCCGGACAATGAGCAGTTCTTC. Amino acids: CASSYLGTSEPDNEQFF.

This chain uses TRBV30 with TRBJ1-5; TRBD1 is a possible D gene (6 bases). This CDR3 spans 11 amino acids. Germline V gives CDR1 GTSNPN, CDR2 SVGIG (reference sequence). V dropped 0 bases and J dropped 9 bases, with 6 bases sitting between them. As DNA, the CDR3 is TGTGCCTGGAGTGTACAGGGGCCCCAGCATTTT. Encoded protein: CAWSVQGPQHF.

This clone showed up just once. This chain connects TRBV9 to TRBJ1-4; 8 bases fit TRBD1. This CDR3 spans 16 amino acids. J was trimmed by 8 bases and V by 2 bases; bases with no gene match: 11. Germline loops: CDR1 SGDLS, CDR2 YYNGEE. The CDR3 is CASSVTQGAVNEKLFF. The CDR3 DNA reads as TGTGCCAGCAGCGTGACTCAGGGGGCCGTAAACGAAAAACTGTTTTTT.

V and J are TRBV19 and TRBJ1-1; 8 bases line up with TRBD1. The V and J ends lost 6 bases and 1 base, in that order; junction bases with no gene match: 10. The germline V gene encodes CDR1 LNHDA and CDR2 SQIVND (reference sequence). The CDR3 is 16 amino acids. Written as DNA, the CDR3 is TGTGCCAGTAGCACTAGGGATCAGGGGGCGAACACTGAAGCTTTCTTT. It codes for CASSTRDQGANTEAFF.

The gene calls are TRBV30 and TRBJ1-1; D is possibly TRBD1 (6 bases). V shed 0 bases and J shed 0 bases, with 14 bases lying between them. The germline CDR1 and CDR2 sequences are GTSNPN and SVGIG (reference sequence). The CDR3 consists of 16 residues. The CDR3 region has the DNA TGTGCCTGGAGTGTCGGGGGGCAGTTTATGAACACTGAAGCTTTCTTT. Amino acids: CAWSVGGQFMNTEAFF.

The CDR3 here is CASSQEVAGYQPQHF. As DNA, the CDR3 is TGCGCCAGCAGCCAAGAAGTCGCGGGTTATCAGCCCCAGCATTTT. The rearrangement joins TRBV4-1 to TRBJ1-5; D not resolved. Trimming removed 0 bases at V and 5 bases at J, with 11 bases between. Germline V CDR1 and CDR2: MGHRA, YSYEKL. The CDR3 length is 15 residues.

This rearrangement joins TRBV4-1 to TRBJ1-1; D call uncertain. V lost 6 bases to trimming and J lost 5 bases, with 13 bases between them. Germline V gene sequence: CDR1 MGHRA, CDR2 YSYEKL. This CDR3 region has 13 residues. The CDR3 region has the DNA TGCGCCAGCAGGGGATTCGGGGAGACTGAAGCTTTCTTT. This encodes CASRGFGETEAFF.

The rearrangement uses TRBV5-6 and TRBJ1-1; 8 bases map to TRBD1. The CDR3 covers 14 residues. Trimming removed 0 bases from V and 4 bases from J; junction bases left unmatched: 2. Per germline, CDR1 SGHDT and CDR2 YYEEEE. CDR3 coding DNA: TGTGCCAGCAGCTTGGCAGGGGGCGGCACTGAAGCTTTCTTT. This encodes CASSLAGGGTEAFF. Full variable domain (remainder filled in from reference TRBV5-6 and TRBJ1-1): DAGVTQSPTHLIKTRGQQVTLRCSPKSGHDTVSWYQQALGQGPQFIFQYYEEEERQRGNFPDRFSGHQFPNYSSELNVNALLLGDSALYLCASSLAGGGTEAFFGQGTRLTVV.

J is TRBJ2-1 and V is TRBV4-2, with 10 nucleotides matching TRBD2. The germline CDR1 and CDR2 sequences are LGHNA and YNFKEQ. After removal of 0 bases from V and 4 bases from J, the junction contained 3 bases not matched to a gene. The CDR3 sequence is 16 residues long. The chain's CDR3 is CASSQDGTSAYNEQFF. The CDR3 DNA reads TGTGCCAGCAGCCAAGATGGGACTAGCGCGTACAATGAGCAGTTCTTC.

The V and J genes are TRBV7-2 and TRBJ2-5, with 8 positions matching TRBD1. CDR3 length: 15 amino acids. The J segment lost 5 bases and the V segment lost 2 bases, leaving 7 bases of the junction unmatched. Germline-derived CDR1 and CDR2 are SGHTA and FQGNSA. Here the CDR3 reads CASSLQGAQTETQYF. CDR3 DNA sequence: TGTGCCAGCAGCTTACAGGGGGCCCAAACGGAGACCCAGTACTTC.

This clone was counted only a few times. A junction boundary mismatches the germline segment, possibly from a read error. This sequence joins TRBV2 and TRBJ1-2, with TRBD1 as a possible D gene (6 bases). In germline, CDR1 is SNHLY, CDR2 FYNNEI. The CDR3 has 13 residues. Written as DNA, the CDR3 is TGTGCCAGCAGGGAAGGGGGAGTCGATGGCTACACCTTC. It is translated as CASREGGVDGYTF.

V is TRBV28 and J is TRBJ1-6, with D hard to call. From germline, CDR1 is MDHEN and CDR2 SYDVKM. This CDR3 is 19 amino acids long. V shed 0 bases and J shed 7 bases, with 22 bases lying between them. This chain's CDR3 is CASSLWGTFLSPGNSPLHF. CDR3 nucleotide sequence: TGTGCCAGCAGTTTATGGGGCACTTTCCTTTCCCCGGGGAATTCACCCCTCCACTTT.

This clone was observed once. Distinct nucleotide sequences in the sample also encode this CDR3. The chain combines TRBV29-1 with TRBJ2-5, with TRBD2 as a possible D gene (7 bases). V lost 1 base and J 2 bases, leaving 20 bases between the germline ends. The CDR3 extends over 17 amino acids. Per germline, CDR1 SQVTM and CDR2 ANQGSEA. This chain's CDR3 is CSVEGGGTGGRQETQYF. CDR3 nucleotides: TGCAGCGTTGAAGGGGGAGGGACCGGGGGGCGGCAAGAGACCCAGTACTTC.

This chain connects TRBV6-2 or TRBV6-3 to TRBJ1-5; D remains unclear. Germline CDR1 MNHEY, CDR2 SVGEGT. This CDR3 contains 18 residues. V was clipped by 0 bases and J by 0 bases, with 15 bases between them. The CDR3 DNA reads TGTGCCAGCAGTTACTCATCTCCCGGGAAAGCTAGCAATCAGCCCCAGCATTTT. Encoded protein: CASSYSSPGKASNQPQHF.

This clone was observed a few times. The CDR3, as DNA: TGTGCCAGCAGTTCCGGGACAGGCTTAGAGGAGCAGTTCTTC. Translating it yields CASSSGTGLEEQFF. This chain connects TRBV6-6 to TRBJ2-1; TRBD1 agrees at 8 bases. Germline V gives CDR1 MNHNY, CDR2 SVGAGI (reference sequence). V was clipped by 4 bases and J by 10 bases; unmatched bases: 9. The CDR3 sequence is 14 residues long.